This T cell receptor (beta chain) was sequenced during a study of human T cells and chemical hapten exposure listed by TCRdb under 2021. Regarding the research as a whole: For sensitization, 2% DPC in acetone was applied to a roughly 2 cm by roughly 2 cm area of upper inner arm skin. Throughout the study period of around 25 weeks, patients also received therapeutic DPC doses to the scalp every week. Patch testing was done on the upper back using Finn chambers containing 0.01% DPC, and results were scored after 6 days according to International Contact Dermatitis Research Group standards. Alopecia areata with under or over 50% scalp involvement, alopecia totalis and alopecia universalis were represented in the patient cohort, which was mostly female. Libraries were pooled for sequencing, and per-sample TCR yields varied mainly because of small differences in library volumes within the pool. The study tracked peripheral blood TCR repertoire changes in vivo during primary and secondary sensitization to the hapten diphenylcyclopropenone (DPC) in alopecia patients. Patient blood was sampled pre-sensitization (week 0) and at 2, 6 and about 24 weeks after DPC sensitization. Blood for TCR sequencing was provided by twenty-nine alopecia patients at one to four time points (pre-sensitization, 2, 6 and 24 weeks). The investigation overall reported the following: Alopecia, a presumed autoimmune disease, was present in all patients, so the immune response of the patients might differ from that of healthy individuals. The number of PT1 expanded TCRs positively correlated with patch test score, significant at thresholds 8, 16 and 32 but not 4. The number of TCRs above 1 in 1000 frequency did not change with DPC sensitization; there was no evidence of global repertoire structure alterations. After repeated subsampling, changes were observed in the strength of the expansion versus patch-test correlation and in the threshold at which the correlation became significant. Expanded TCRs formed significantly more large CDR3 similarity clusters than pre-sensitization or healthy control sets, consistent with antigen-driven responses.

Library method: RACE. Sequenced on a NextSeq 500. Library preparation attached unique molecular identifiers to individual cDNA molecules for quantitative, reproducible TCR counting. Both TCR alpha and TCR beta chains were sequenced from each blood RNA sample. The paper's processing steps were these. A median of approximately 96,000 TCRs per sample was observed, with a range of about 20,000 to 750,000. V, J and CDR3 annotation of the TCR reads was carried out using the Decombinator software suite. To make PS versus PT1 abundance plots, every sample was subsampled to the same number of TCRs (28,000). Expanded TCRs were defined as absent before sensitization and observed at least eight times at the 2-week time point. TCRdb reprocessed the public reads (quality trimming at Q25 with fastp, clone calling with MiXCR) and kept in-frame beta chains. Identical CDR3 protein sequences are pooled into one entry, listed with their most common genes and DNA. TCRdb assigned the V and J calls; the authors' analysis was not used. This sample holds roughly 180,000 distinct CDR3 sequences; about 15% were observed only once. Clones ranked in the top ten supply less than 2% of the sample.

This clonotype was found many times. The antigen it recognizes is unknown. No per-base quality is available; no much larger clone lies one base away. The label giving this sample's time point can be read as: patch test 1, 2 weeks after DPC sensitization. The label giving this sample's treatment or condition can be read as: therapeutic diphenylcyclopropenone sensitization with weekly scalp DPC. At each patch-test visit, blood was drawn before the patch test was applied. To be eligible, patients had to be aged 18 to 70, diagnosed with alopecia and judged suitable for DPC therapy, while pregnant patients were excluded. Total RNA was isolated from unfractionated whole blood collected in Tempus Blood RNA tubes. Trimmed from V: 4 bases; trimmed from J: 5 bases; junction bases lacking a gene match: 11. CDR1 and CDR2, per the germline V gene, are MGHRA and YSYEKL. Reading from cysteine to phenylalanine, the CDR3 counts 16 amino acids. Only CDR3 DNA remains: 48 bases, in frame from the first base.

Rearrangement joined TRBV4-1 to TRBJ1-1; the junction holds 9 bases that match TRBD1. The sequence was collected from a woman aged 30 to 39 with alopecia areata. Some clones in this sample may be carry-over from other donors' samples. Sample: whole blood, taken in connection with sensitization to the hapten diphenylcyclopropenone (DPC). The DNA is TGCGCCAGCAGCCGTGCCGGGACAGGGAGAGGTACTGAAGCTTTCTTT. This gives the protein CASSRAGTGRGTEAFF.